The T cell receptor (beta chain) under discussion was sequenced for a study of blood T cell repertoires in COVID-19. Method: immunoSEQ multiplex PCR; TCRdb's copy keeps in-frame clones and lacks some. The data contain approximately 69,000 clones, 88% of them seen just once; the ten biggest clones take up 25% to 35%. This CDR3 contains 14 residues. Trimming removed 4 bases from V and 0 bases from J, with 8 bases in between. Germline V CDR1 and CDR2: SGHRS, YFSETQ. The TCR comes from a man between 50 and 59 years old with acute or convalescent COVID-19. Sequencing was performed on peripheral blood. The chain is built from TRBV5-1 and TRBJ1-5; D is perhaps TRBD1 (6 bases). CDR3: CASSTDSSNQPQHF. CDR3 DNA sequence: TGCGCCAGCAGCACGGACAGTAGCAATCAGCCCCAGCATTTT.